The rows below give T cell receptor beta chains drawn from one sample of a study of T cell responses to AZD1222 COVID-19 vaccine. Generated by immunoSEQ multiplex PCR, the TCRdb table keeps only in-frame clones and is missing some. The table lists under 95,000 clones, 85% to 90% of them singletons, with under 1.5% in the top ten. Sample: peripheral blood, taken 28 days after the second AZD1222 dose. The receptors come from an adult who received the AZD1222 COVID-19 vaccine. Each CDR3 is given with its conserved first and last residue.

>TRBV30
CAWSVVTGGRQPQHF
>TRBV28
CASSLGGSYEQYF
>TRBV5-1
CASSRDRYNSPLHF
>TRBV5-4
CASSLGRGTEAFF
>TRBV5-1
CASSLDTGGNEKLFF
>TRBV7-9
CASSFGGAGYEQYF
>TRBV13
CDSSLDQRVWETQYF
>TRBV30
CAWSATSRAFF
>TRBV10-3
CAISESTPNYGYTF
>TRBV9
CASSESLLGNTIYF
>TRBV19
CASKYGARFGYTF
>TRBV15
CATSSAISNTEAFF
>TRBV7-9
CASSPWDRVGLAKNIQYF
>TRBV6-6
CASSTQGDNQPQHF
>TRBV6-5
CASSSSGAGNTEAFF
>TRBV6-1
CASSEVGGGGIQYF
>TRBV5-6
CASSLDGLLNTEAFF
>TRBV7-9
CASSYRGTADEKLFF
>TRBV4-1
CASSQLSSTQYF
>TRBV6-1
CASSEGGTYGYTF